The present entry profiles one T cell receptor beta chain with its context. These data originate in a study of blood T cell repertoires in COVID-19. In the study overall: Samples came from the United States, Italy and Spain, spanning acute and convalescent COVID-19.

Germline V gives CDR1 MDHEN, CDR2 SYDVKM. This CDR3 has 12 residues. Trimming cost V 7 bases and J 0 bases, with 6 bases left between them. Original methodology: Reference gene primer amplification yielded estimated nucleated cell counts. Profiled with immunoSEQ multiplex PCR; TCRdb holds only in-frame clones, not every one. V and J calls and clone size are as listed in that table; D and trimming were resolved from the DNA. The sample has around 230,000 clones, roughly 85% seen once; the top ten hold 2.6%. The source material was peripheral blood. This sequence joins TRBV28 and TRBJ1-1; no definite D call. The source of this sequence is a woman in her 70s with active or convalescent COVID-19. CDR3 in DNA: TGTGCCAGCACCAAATTGAACACTGAAGCTTTCTTT. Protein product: CASTKLNTEAFF.